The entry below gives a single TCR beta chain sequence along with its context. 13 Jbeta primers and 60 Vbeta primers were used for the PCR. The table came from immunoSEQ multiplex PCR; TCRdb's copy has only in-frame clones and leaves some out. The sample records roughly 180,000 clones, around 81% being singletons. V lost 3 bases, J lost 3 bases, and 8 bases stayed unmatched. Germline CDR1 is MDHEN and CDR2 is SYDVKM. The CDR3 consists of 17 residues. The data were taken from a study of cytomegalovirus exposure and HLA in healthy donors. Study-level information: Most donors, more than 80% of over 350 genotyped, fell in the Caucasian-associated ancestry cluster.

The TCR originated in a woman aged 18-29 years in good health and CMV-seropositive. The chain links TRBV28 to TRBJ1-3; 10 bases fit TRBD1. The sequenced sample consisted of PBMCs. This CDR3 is CASSFDRGPWFGNTIYF. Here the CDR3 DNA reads TGTGCCAGCAGTTTTGACAGGGGGCCGTGGTTTGGAAACACCATATATTTT.